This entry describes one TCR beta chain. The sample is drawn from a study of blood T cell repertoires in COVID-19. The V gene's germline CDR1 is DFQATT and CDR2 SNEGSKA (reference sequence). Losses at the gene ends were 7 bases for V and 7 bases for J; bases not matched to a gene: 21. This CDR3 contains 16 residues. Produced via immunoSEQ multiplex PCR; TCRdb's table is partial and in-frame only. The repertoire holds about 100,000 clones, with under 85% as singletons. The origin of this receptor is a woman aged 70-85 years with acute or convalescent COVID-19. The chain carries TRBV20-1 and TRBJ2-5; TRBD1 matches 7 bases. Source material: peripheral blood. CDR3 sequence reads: CSGSEGTVRARGTQYF. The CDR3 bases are TGCAGTGGTAGTGAGGGGACAGTCCGGGCCAGGGGGACCCAGTACTTC.